This is a list of T cell receptor beta chains from one sample in a study of T-cell memory formation after mild COVID-19. Each CDR3 protein gets one entry after TCRdb re-called the 5' RACE reads with MiXCR. Of 470,000 or so distinct CDR3 sequences listed, roughly 25% are singletons. The sample consisted of PBMCs or a T cell subset sorted from them (not recorded which). These receptors were collected from an adult woman who had mild COVID-19 (a few samples of this study predate the infection). Cell type and time point are not known. Both conserved end residues are part of each CDR3. The D gene is left open where the match is weak. Clone size appears in some rows only: once, few, many, or a class for an expanded clone.

>NA|TRBV18|few|TRBJ1-4
CASSPPIRPRGEKLFF
TGTGCCAGCTCACCGCCCATCAGGCCTCGGGGTGAAAAACTGTTTTTT
>TRBD1|TRBV19|NA|TRBJ2-5
CASRPGGSGETQYF
TGTGCCAGTAGGCCAGGGGGCAGTGGGGAGACCCAGTACTTC
>TRBD1|TRBV29-1|few|TRBJ1-6
CSVTEGGGDSPLHF
TGCAGCGTTACAGAAGGGGGCGGTGATTCACCCCTCCACTTT
>TRBD2|TRBV7-8|NA|TRBJ2-7
CASSLRLAGGSYEQYF
TGTGCCAGCAGCCTCCGACTAGCGGGAGGGTCCTACGAGCAGTACTTC
>NA|TRBV9|NA|TRBJ2-2
CASSTGGRTNTGELFF
TGTGCCAGCAGCACCGGAGGACGGACGAACACCGGGGAGCTGTTTTTT
>NA|TRBV3-1|few|TRBJ2-3
CASNGAGGTDTQYF
TGTGCCAGCAACGGGGCTGGAGGCACAGATACGCAGTATTTT
>NA|TRBV6-5|NA|TRBJ2-3
CASRYGSGPDTQYF
TGTGCCAGCAGATACGGAAGTGGGCCAGATACGCAGTATTTT
>TRBD1|TRBV5-1|NA|TRBJ1-1
CASSPRWNGGGADEAFF
TGCGCCAGCAGCCCTCGCTGGAATGGAGGGGGCGCGGATGAAGCTTTCTTT
>NA|TRBV9|NA|TRBJ1-2
CASSAGVGPGYTF
TGTGCCAGCAGCGCAGGGGTTGGTCCTGGCTACACCTTC
>NA|TRBV9|NA|TRBJ2-2
CASSVGEGGLNTGELFF
TGTGCCAGCAGCGTAGGTGAAGGAGGTTTGAACACCGGGGAGCTGTTTTTT
>NA|TRBV12-3/TRBV12-4|NA|TRBJ1-5
CASSALGGGDQPQHF
TGTGCCAGCAGTGCGCTAGGGGGAGGCGATCAGCCCCAGCATTTT
>NA|TRBV20-1|few|TRBJ2-7
CSFSRGADEQYF
TGCAGTTTCTCTCGAGGGGCGGACGAGCAGTACTTC
>NA|TRBV9|NA|TRBJ2-4
CASSVEGSGNIQYF
TGTGCCAGCAGCGTAGAGGGCTCAGGAAACATTCAGTACTTC
>NA|TRBV9|NA|TRBJ2-7
CASSDRERELREQYF
TGTGCCAGCAGCGACCGAGAGAGGGAACTCCGCGAGCAGTACTTC
>TRBD2|TRBV7-2|NA|TRBJ2-3
CASSFGTNPYF
TGTGCCAGCAGCTTTGGGACTAATCCGTATTTT
>TRBD1|TRBV7-2|NA|TRBJ1-2
CASSQIRGQGSSGYTF
TGTGCCAGCAGCCAGATAAGAGGACAGGGCTCTAGTGGCTACACCTTC
>TRBD2|TRBV7-2|NA|TRBJ2-1
CASSPMASGSGNEQFF
TGTGCCAGCAGCCCGATGGCTAGCGGGAGTGGGAATGAGCAGTTCTTC
>NA|TRBV2|NA|TRBJ2-4
CASSDIGSRIKNIQYF
TGTGCCAGCAGTGATATAGGCTCCCGGATCAAAAACATTCAGTACTTC
>TRBD2|TRBV6-1|few|TRBJ2-1
CASTGLGLAGSSSYNEQFF
TGTGCCAGCACCGGGCTGGGACTAGCGGGGTCGAGCTCCTACAATGAGCAGTTCTTC
>TRBD1|TRBV12-3/TRBV12-4|NA|TRBJ1-2
CASSLIVVAGTGLYGYTF
TGTGCCAGCAGTTTAATTGTGGTGGCCGGGACAGGTCTCTATGGCTACACCTTC
>NA|TRBV5-1|NA|TRBJ2-2
CASSWGSDINTGELFF
TGCGCCAGCAGCTGGGGGTCAGATATTAACACCGGGGAGCTGTTTTTT
>NA|TRBV6-5|NA|TRBJ1-5
CASSYSPGIGQPQHF
TGTGCCAGCAGTTACTCACCAGGAATAGGTCAGCCCCAGCATTTT